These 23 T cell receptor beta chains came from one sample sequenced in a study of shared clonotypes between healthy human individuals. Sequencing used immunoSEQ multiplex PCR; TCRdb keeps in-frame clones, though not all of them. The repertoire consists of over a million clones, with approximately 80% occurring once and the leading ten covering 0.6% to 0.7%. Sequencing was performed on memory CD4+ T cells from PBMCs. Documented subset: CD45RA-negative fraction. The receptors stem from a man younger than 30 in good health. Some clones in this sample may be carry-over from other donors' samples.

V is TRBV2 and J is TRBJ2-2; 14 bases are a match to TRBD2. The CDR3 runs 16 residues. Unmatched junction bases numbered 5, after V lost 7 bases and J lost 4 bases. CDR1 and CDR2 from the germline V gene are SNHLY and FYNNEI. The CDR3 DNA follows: TGTGCCAGCAAAGGGACTAGCGGGAGAACCACCGGGGAGCTGTTTTTT. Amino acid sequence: CASKGTSGRTTGELFF.

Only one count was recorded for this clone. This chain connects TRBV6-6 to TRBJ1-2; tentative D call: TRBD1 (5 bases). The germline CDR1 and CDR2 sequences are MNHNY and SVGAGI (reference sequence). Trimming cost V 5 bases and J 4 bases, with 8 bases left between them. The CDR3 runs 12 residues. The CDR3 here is CASSLDSYGYTF. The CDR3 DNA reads TGTGCCAGCAGTCTAGACAGCTATGGCTACACCTTC.

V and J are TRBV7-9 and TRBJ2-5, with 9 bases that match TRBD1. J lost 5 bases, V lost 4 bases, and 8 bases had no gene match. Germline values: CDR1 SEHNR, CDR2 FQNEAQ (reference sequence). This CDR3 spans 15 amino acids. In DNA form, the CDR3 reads TGTGCCAGCAGCTCCCGGGACAGGGTCGTCGAGACCCAGTACTTC. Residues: CASSSRDRVVETQYF.

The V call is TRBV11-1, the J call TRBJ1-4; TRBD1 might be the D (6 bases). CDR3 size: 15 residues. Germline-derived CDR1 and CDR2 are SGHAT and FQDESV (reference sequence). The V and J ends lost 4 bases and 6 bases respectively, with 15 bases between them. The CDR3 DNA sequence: TGTGCCAGCAGCTCGTCTCAGGGGATAGATGAAAAACTGTTTTTT. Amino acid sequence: CASSSSQGIDEKLFF.

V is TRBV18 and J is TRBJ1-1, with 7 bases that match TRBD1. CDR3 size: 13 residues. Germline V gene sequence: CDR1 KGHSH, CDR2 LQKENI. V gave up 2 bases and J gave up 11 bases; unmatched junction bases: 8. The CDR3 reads CASSPGDDRAAFF. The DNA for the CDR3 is TGTGCCAGCTCACCAGGTGACGACAGGGCGGCTTTCTTT. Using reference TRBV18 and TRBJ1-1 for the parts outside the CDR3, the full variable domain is NAGVMQNPRHLVRRRGQEARLRCSPMKGHSHVYWYRQLPEEGLKFMVYLQKENIIDESGMPKERFSAEFPKEGPSILRIQQVVRGDSAAYFCASSPGDDRAAFFGQGTRLTVV.

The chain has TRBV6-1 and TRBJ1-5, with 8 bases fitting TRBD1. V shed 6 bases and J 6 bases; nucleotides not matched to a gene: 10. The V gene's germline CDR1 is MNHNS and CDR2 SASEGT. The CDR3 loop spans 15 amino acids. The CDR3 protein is CASRGGQGSFQPQHF. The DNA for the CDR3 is TGTGCCAGCAGAGGAGGACAGGGTAGTTTTCAGCCCCAGCATTTT.

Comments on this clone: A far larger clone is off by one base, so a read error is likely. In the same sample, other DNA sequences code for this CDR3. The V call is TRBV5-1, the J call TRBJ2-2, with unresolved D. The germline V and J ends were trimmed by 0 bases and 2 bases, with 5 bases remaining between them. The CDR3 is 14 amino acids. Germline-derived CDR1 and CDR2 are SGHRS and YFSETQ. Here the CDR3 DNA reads TGCGCCAGCAGCTTGGGACCTAACACCGGGGAGCTGTTTTTT. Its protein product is CASSLGPNTGELFF.

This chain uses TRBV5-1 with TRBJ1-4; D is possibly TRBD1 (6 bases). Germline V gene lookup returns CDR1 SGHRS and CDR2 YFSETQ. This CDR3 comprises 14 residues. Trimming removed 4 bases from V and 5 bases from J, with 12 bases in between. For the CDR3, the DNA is TGCGCCAGCAGCGACCCCCAGGGGAATGAAAAACTGTTTTTT. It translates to CASSDPQGNEKLFF.

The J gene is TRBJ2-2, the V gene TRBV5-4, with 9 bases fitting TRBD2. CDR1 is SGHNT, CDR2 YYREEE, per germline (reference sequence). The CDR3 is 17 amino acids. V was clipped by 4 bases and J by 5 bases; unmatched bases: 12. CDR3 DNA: TGTGCCAGCAGCGCTGGATTAGCGGGAGTTCTGACCGGGGAGCTGTTTTTT. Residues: CASSAGLAGVLTGELFF.

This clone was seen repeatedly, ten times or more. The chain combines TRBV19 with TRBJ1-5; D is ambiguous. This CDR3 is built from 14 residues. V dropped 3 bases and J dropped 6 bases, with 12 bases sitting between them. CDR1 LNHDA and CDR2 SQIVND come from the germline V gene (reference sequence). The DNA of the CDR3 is TGTGCCAGTAGTATTTCGGGGTATAGTCAGCCCCAGCATTTT. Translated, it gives CASSISGYSQPQHF.

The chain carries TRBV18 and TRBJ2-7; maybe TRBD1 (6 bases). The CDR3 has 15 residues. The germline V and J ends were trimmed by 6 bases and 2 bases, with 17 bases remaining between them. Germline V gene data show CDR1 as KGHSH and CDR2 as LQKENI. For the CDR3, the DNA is TGTGCCAGCTCGAGATACCGGGACACGCCCTACGAGCAGTACTTC. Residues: CASSRYRDTPYEQYF.

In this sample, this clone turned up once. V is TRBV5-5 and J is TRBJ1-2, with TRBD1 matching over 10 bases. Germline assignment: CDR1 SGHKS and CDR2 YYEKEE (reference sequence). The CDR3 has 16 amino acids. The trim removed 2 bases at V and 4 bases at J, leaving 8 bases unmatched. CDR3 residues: CASSFFRDRGTYGYTF. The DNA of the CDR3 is TGTGCCAGCAGCTTCTTCCGGGACAGGGGAACCTATGGCTACACCTTC.

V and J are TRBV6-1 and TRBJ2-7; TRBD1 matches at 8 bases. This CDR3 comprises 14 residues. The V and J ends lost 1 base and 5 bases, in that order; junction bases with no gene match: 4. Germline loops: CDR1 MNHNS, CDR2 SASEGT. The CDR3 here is CASSEVQGGNEQYF. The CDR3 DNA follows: TGTGCCAGCAGTGAAGTACAGGGGGGTAACGAGCAGTACTTC.

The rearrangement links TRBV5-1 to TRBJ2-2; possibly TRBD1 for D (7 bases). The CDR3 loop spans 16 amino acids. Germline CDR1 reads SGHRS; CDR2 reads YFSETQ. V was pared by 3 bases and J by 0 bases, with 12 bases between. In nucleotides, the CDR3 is TGCGCCAGCAGCTGGGAGGACAGGTCGAACACCGGGGAGCTGTTTTTT. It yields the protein CASSWEDRSNTGELFF.

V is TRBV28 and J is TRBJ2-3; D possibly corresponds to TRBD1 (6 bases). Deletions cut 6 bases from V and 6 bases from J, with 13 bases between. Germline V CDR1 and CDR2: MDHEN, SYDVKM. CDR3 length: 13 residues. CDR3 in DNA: TGTGCCAGCAGGCCACAGGGTGTCGATACGCAGTATTTT. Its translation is CASRPQGVDTQYF.

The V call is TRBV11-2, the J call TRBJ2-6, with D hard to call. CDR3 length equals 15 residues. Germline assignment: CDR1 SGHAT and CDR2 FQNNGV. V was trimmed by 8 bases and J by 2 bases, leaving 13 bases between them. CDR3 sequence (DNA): TGTGCCAGCCGCTCGGTGAGAACTGGGGCCAACGTCCTGACTTTC. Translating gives CASRSVRTGANVLTF.

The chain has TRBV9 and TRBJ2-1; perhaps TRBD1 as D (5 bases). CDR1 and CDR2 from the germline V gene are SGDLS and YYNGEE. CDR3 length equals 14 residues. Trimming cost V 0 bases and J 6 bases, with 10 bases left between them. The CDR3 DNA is TGTGCCAGCAGCGTAGTTCAGGGTAGCAATGAGCAGTTCTTC. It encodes CASSVVQGSNEQFF.

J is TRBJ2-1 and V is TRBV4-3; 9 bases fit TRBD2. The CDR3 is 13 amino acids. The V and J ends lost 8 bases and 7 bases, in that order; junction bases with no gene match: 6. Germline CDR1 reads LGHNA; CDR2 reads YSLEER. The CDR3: CASSREGRNEQFF. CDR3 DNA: TGCGCCAGCTCGCGGGAGGGCCGGAATGAGCAGTTCTTC.

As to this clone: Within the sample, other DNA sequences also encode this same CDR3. As DNA, the CDR3 is TGCAGCGTTAGGACAGGGGGTACTGAAGCTTTCTTT. It specifies CSVRTGGTEAFF. This rearrangement joins TRBV29-1 to TRBJ1-1; 10 nucleotides agree with TRBD1. The CDR3 loop spans 12 amino acids. V lost 5 bases and J lost 5; bases outside the gene matches: 2. CDR1 and CDR2 (germline): SQVTM, ANQGSEA.

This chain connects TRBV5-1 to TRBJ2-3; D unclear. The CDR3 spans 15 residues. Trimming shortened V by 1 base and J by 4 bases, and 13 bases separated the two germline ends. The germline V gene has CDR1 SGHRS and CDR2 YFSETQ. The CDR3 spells CASSLTFGSSDTQYF. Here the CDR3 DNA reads TGCGCCAGCAGCTTGACGTTCGGGTCCTCAGATACGCAGTATTTT.

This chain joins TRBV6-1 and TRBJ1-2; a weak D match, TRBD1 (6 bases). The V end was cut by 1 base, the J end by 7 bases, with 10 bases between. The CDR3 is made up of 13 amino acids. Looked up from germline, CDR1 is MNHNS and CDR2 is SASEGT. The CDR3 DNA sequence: TGTGCCAGCAGTGAAGTAGTACAGGGTGGCTACACCTTC. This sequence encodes CASSEVVQGGYTF.

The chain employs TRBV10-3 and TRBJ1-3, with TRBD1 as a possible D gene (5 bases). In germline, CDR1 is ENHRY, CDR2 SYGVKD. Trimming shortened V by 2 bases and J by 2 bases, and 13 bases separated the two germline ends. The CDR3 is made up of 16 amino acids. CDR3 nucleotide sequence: TGTGCCATCAGTGAGGGGACCGTAATAGCTGGAAACACCATATATTTT. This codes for CAISEGTVIAGNTIYF.

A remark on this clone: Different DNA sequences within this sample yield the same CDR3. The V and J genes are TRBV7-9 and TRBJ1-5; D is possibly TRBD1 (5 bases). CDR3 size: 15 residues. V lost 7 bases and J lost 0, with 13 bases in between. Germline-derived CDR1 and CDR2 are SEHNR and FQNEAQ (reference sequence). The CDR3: CASTRGGNSNQPQHF. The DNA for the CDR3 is TGTGCCAGCACCCGTGGGGGTAATAGCAATCAGCCCCAGCATTTT.